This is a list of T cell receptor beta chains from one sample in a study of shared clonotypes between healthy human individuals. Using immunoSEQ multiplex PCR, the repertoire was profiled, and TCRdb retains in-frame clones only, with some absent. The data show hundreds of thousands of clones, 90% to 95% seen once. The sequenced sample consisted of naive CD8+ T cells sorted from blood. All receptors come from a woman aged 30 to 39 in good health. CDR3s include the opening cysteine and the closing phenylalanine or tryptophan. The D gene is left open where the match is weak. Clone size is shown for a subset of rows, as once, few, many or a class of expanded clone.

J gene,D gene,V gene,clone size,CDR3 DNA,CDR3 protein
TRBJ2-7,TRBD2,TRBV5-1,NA,TGCGCCAGCAGCTCACGGGAGGACTCCTACGAGCAGTACTTC,CASSSREDSYEQYF
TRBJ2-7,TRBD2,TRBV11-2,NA,TGTGCCAGCAGCTTAGCGGAGCGGGAGGTACCCGAGCAGTACTTC,CASSLAEREVPEQYF
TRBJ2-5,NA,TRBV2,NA,TGTGCCAGCAGTGAGCACGGACAAGAGACCCAGTACTTC,CASSEHGQETQYF
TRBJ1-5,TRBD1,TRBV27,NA,TGTGCCAGCAGTCCAACAGGGGGCAATCAGCCCCAGCATTTT,CASSPTGGNQPQHF
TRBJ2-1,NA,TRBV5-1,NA,TGCGCCAGCAGCTTGGCCTCGGAATACTCCTATGAGCAGTTCTTC,CASSLASEYSYEQFF
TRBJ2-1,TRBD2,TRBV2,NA,TGTGCCAGCAGTGATCCTAGCGGGATCAGGTATGAGCAGTTCTTC,CASSDPSGIRYEQFF
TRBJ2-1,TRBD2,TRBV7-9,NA,TGTGCCAGCAGCTTAGTCACTAGCGGGAGCGAGGAGCAGTTCTTC,CASSLVTSGSEEQFF
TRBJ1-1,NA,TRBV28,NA,TGTGCCAGCAGATTGGGGAACACTGAAGCTTTCTTT,CASRLGNTEAFF
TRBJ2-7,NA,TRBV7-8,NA,TGTGCCAGCAGCTTGGGAGGGGGCGAGCAGTACTTC,CASSLGGGEQYF
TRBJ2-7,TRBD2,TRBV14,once,TGTGCCAGCAGCCCACTAGCGGGTCCCTACGAGCAGTACTTC,CASSPLAGPYEQYF
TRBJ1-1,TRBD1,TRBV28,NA,TGTGCCAGCAGTTTGGACAGGGGGATCACTGAAGCTTTCTTT,CASSLDRGITEAFF
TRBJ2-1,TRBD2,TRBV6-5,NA,TGTGCCAGCAGACCCGGACTAGCGGGGGTTGAGCAGTTCTTC,CASRPGLAGVEQFF
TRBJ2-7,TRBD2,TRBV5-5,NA,TGTGCCAGCAGGGGCAGCCGGGAGGGCACGTACGAGCAGTACTTC,CASRGSREGTYEQYF
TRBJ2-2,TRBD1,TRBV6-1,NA,TGTGCCAGCAGTCCTAGACAGGGATTCGGGGAGCTGTTTTTT,CASSPRQGFGELFF
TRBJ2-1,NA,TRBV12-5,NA,TGTGCTAGTGCCGTCACAAATGAGCAGTTCTTC,CASAVTNEQFF
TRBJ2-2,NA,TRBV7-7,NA,TGTGCCAGCAGCTTAGGGTACTCCAACGGGGAGCTGTTTTTT,CASSLGYSNGELFF
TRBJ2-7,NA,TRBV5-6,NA,TGTGCCAGCAGCTCGGGACCGAGGGAAACCTACGAGCAGTACTTC,CASSSGPRETYEQYF
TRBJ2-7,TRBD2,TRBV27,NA,TGTGCCAGCACCTCACGGTGGACTAGTACCTCCTACGAGCAGTACTTC,CASTSRWTSTSYEQYF
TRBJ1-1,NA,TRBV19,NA,TGTGCCAGTAGTATGGGAGGGACACTTAGATCAATGAACACTGAAGCTTTCTTT,CASSMGGTLRSMNTEAFF
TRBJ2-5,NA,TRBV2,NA,TGTGCCAGCAGTAGACTCCCCATTGGAGAGACCCAGTACTTC,CASSRLPIGETQYF
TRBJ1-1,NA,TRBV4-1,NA,TGCGCCAGCAGCCAGGACGGTACTGAAGCTTTCTTT,CASSQDGTEAFF
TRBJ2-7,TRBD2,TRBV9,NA,TGTGCCAGCAGCTCTAGCGGGGCCTCCAACTACGAGCAGTACTTC,CASSSSGASNYEQYF
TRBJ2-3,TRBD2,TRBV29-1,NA,TGCAGCGTTCTAGCGGGAGGAGATACGCAGTATTTT,CSVLAGGDTQYF
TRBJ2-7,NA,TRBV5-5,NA,TGTGCCAGCAGTTGGACCGAAAGCTCCTACGAGCAGTACTTC,CASSWTESSYEQYF
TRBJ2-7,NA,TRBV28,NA,TGTGCCAGTTGCGGGCAATACTCCTACGAGCAGTACTTC,CASCGQYSYEQYF
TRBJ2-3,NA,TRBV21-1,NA,TGTGCCAGCAGTAAAGTTCAAGATACGCAGTATTTT,CASSKVQDTQYF
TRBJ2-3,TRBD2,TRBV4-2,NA,TGTGCCAGCAGCCAGGAACTAGCGGCCGGGGATACGCAGTATTTT,CASSQELAAGDTQYF
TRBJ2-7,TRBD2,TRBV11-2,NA,TGTGCCAGCAGCCCACGGAGACTAGCGGGGGAATCTTGGGAGCAGTACTTC,CASSPRRLAGESWEQYF
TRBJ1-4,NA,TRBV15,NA,TGTGCCACCAGCAGAGATCAGCATGAAAAACTGTTTTTT,CATSRDQHEKLFF
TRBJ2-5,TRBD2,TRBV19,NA,TGTGCCAGTAGTACCCAGGGACTAGCGGGAGTAGAGACCCAGTACTTC,CASSTQGLAGVETQYF
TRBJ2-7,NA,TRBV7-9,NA,TGTGCCAGCAGCTTAGTTTTAGGTCAAGCCGAGCAGTACTTC,CASSLVLGQAEQYF
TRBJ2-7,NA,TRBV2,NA,TGTGCCAACACGAGACAGACGAGCTCCTACGAGCAGTACTTC,CANTRQTSSYEQYF
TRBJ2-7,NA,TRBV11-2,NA,TGTGCCAGCAGCTTAGCGGCAGGCTCCTACGAGCAGTACTTC,CASSLAAGSYEQYF
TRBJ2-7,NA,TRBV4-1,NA,TGCGCCAGCAGCCAAGATCCTCGACCAGACAGCTCCTACGAGCAGTACTTC,CASSQDPRPDSSYEQYF
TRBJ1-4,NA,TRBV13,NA,TGTGCCAGCAGCCCGACAAGGGGTTCTAATGAAAAACTGTTTTTT,CASSPTRGSNEKLFF
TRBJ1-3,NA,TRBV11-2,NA,TGTGCCAGCAGCTTGGGGTTTGCCTCTTACTCTGGAAACACCATATATTTT,CASSLGFASYSGNTIYF
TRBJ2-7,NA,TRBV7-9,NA,TGTGCCAGCGCAGCTTCGTCGGAGTACTCCTACGAGCAGTACTTC,CASAASSEYSYEQYF
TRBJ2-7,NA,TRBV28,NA,TGTGCCAGCAGTTTACCCACCTACGAGCAGTACTTC,CASSLPTYEQYF
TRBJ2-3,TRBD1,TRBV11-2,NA,TGTGCCAGCAGCAGCGGACAGGGGGAATACACAGATACGCAGTATTTT,CASSSGQGEYTDTQYF
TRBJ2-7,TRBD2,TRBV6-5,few,TGTGCCAGTGGACTAGCGCACTACGAGCAGTACTTC,CASGLAHYEQYF
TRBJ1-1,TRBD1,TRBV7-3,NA,TGTGCCAGCAGCCACAGGGGGGACACTGAAGCTTTCTTT,CASSHRGDTEAFF
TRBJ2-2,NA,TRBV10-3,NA,TGTGCCATCCCTCAGACAAATAAGAACACCGGGGAGCTGTTTTTT,CAIPQTNKNTGELFF
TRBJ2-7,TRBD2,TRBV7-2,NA,TGTGCCAGCAGCTTAGGACTAGCGGTAACCTACGAGCAGTACTTC,CASSLGLAVTYEQYF
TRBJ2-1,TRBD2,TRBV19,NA,TGTGCCACTTCCCGCGGGAGTTCCTACAATGAGCAGTTCTTC,CATSRGSSYNEQFF
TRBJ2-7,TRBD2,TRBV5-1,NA,TGCGCCAGCAGCTCCCACAGCGGTCGGGGGGGCTCCTACGAGCAGTACTTC,CASSSHSGRGGSYEQYF
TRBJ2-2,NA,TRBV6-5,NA,TGTGCCAGCGGTCCCTCCAGAACCGGGGAGCTGTTTTTT,CASGPSRTGELFF
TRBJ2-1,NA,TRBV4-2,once,TGTGCCAGCAGCCAAGTTAATTCCGAAAGGGAGAATGAGCAGTTCTTC,CASSQVNSERENEQFF
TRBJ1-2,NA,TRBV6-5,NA,TGTGCCAGCAGTGGGTACAGCCCCTACTATGGCTACACCTTC,CASSGYSPYYGYTF
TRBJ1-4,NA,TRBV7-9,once,TGTGCCAGCAGCCCCCCGGGGGCCCGTTCCGGAGAAAAACTGTTTTTT,CASSPPGARSGEKLFF
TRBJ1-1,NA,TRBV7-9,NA,TGTGCCAGCAGCCCCGACGCCATTTCCAGGACTGAAGCTTTCTTT,CASSPDAISRTEAFF
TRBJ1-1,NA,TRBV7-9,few,TGTGCCAGCAGCCGGGGAATCGGACATGCTTTCTTT,CASSRGIGHAFF
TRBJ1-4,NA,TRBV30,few,TGTGCCTGGAGTACGAATGAAAAACTGTTTTTT,CAWSTNEKLFF
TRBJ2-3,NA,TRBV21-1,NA,TGTGCCAGCAGTGGGAGACGTGGCACAGATACGCAGTATTTT,CASSGRRGTDTQYF